This TCR beta chain was observed in a study of neurological immune-mediated disorders. Trimming took off 0 bases at V and 0 bases at J, with 13 bases between the two ends. Germline CDR1 SGHRS, CDR2 YFSETQ. The CDR3 consists of 16 residues. The study used blood bank volunteers in Maryland, USA, as healthy controls. Sorted libraries came from roughly 1 million CD4+ or CD8+ T cells. This clonotype was detected many times. Its specificity is unknown. 5'RACE with 10-nucleotide random UMIs generated the cDNA. In TCRdb, the 5' RACE reads were re-called with MiXCR into one record per CDR3 protein. This repertoire shows tens of thousands of distinct CDR3 sequences, 4% found once; its top ten account for around 27%. Study-wide points: Healthy controls had more TCR clonal expansion than multiple sclerosis, which showed the least, whereas HTLV-1-associated myelopathy showed the most.

The gene calls are TRBV5-1 and TRBJ2-7, with a possible D match to TRBD1 (7 bases). What was sequenced was CD4+ T cells from blood. The sequence derives from a woman aged 40 to 49 in good health. CDR3 in amino acids: CASSLDRGTASYEQYF. The CDR3 bases are TGCGCCAGCAGCTTGGACCGGGGGACAGCCTCCTACGAGCAGTACTTC.